What follows describes a single T cell receptor beta chain. No antigen is known for it. These data belong to a study of shared clonotypes between healthy human individuals. Overall study findings and caveats: Non-shared clonotypes showed lower generation probabilities than clonotypes common to all four donors. Approximately 5% was the fraction of naive CD4 clonotypes found shared across a handful of donors.

As defined, naive CD8 cells were CD45RO-negative and positively selected for CCR7, with terminally differentiated effector memory CD45RA+ cells excluded. Sorted-subset replicate PCR reactions contained 200 ng DNA, corresponding to some 28,000 T cell genomes. Authors' processing steps: Filtering differed for immunoSEQ, which gave only junction sequences without quality scores. Measured with immunoSEQ multiplex PCR; TCRdb has only the in-frame clones, and not every one. The DNA was the basis for D and trimming; V, J and clone size are from that table. The data hold more than 600,000 clones, with 92% observed a single time. The CDR3 extends over 14 amino acids. Germline lookup yields CDR1 MNHEY and CDR2 SVGAGI. J was trimmed by 2 bases and V by 4 bases; bases with no gene match: 4.

The source material was naive CD8+ T cells sorted from blood. This clonotype originated in a man under 40 in good health. J is TRBJ2-7 and V is TRBV6-5, with TRBD2 matching over 8 bases. The CDR3 reads CASSSISGTYEQYF. Here the CDR3 DNA reads TGTGCCAGCAGTTCCATTAGCGGGACCTACGAGCAGTACTTC.